The entry that follows covers one T cell receptor (beta chain) sequence. It has no known antigen specificity. Base qualities were left out, and no much larger clone turns up one base away. At the junction V is shortened by 2 bases and J by 3 bases, with 8 bases in between. CDR1 and CDR2 are read off the germline V gene (reference sequence) as MNHEY and SMNVEV. The CDR3 contains 13 residues, cysteine and phenylalanine counted. Only the CDR3 DNA is retained, 39 bases long and in frame from the first base. This sample was included in a study of T cell responses to AZD1222 COVID-19 vaccine (dated by TCRdb to about 2021). Regarding the research as a whole: AZD1222 recipients with second doses at about 4 weeks or about 12 weeks were pooled, because spike-specific TCR depth and breadth did not differ between schedules. A total of 230 to 250 trial participants underwent TCR sequencing, of whom 200 to 220 received two doses of AZD1222 and some 25 received two doses of the MenACWY control vaccine. Trial participants were enrolled by age into 18-55, 56-69 and 70-plus year subgroups, with approximately 150, 30 and 60 TCR-sequenced participants respectively.

The meaning of the sample's time point label: baseline before first vaccination. Samples from vaccinated people were obtained from the UK trials COV001 and COV002, which included a single-blind randomized controlled phase 2/3 trial of AZD1222 (ChAdOx1 nCoV-19) in healthy adults. Trial participant PBMC samples were collected at day 0 and day 28 after the second dose for TCRbeta chain sequencing. Broader findings and caveats from the paper: The vaccine-associated CD4 TCRs covered the entire spike protein, and the dominant responses fell in regions 160-218 and 743-854. No day 14 peak-response samples were available, so repertoires were characterized only after the peak T cell response. In the small 56-69-year group, the increase in depth fell short of significance, most likely because of low power. Participants were mostly white British and included more females than males, and it was suggested by the authors that clonal diversity may have been underestimated. A significant rise in spike-specific TCR breadth and depth was observed after two AZD1222 doses relative to day 0 and relative to MenACWY recipients. Conclusions about previously exposed vaccinees were limited because only five to seven AZD1222 recipients were SARS-CoV-2 seropositive at baseline. Epitopes outside the regions mutated in the B.1.351 and B.1.1.7 variants were reportedly recognized by nearly half of the unique spike-specific TCRs.

The CDR3 regions of human TCRbeta chains were analyzed by immunosequencing. The authors' analysis ran thus. Repertoire TCRs were matched against a reference library of SARS-CoV-2-specific TCRs generated with the MIRA antigen-specificity platform. Breadth meant the fraction of unique TCRs that were SARS-CoV-2-associated, whereas depth meant the fraction of total T cells that were SARS-CoV-2-associated. Using the MIRA data, each spike-specific TCR was mapped to the spike region that the TCR reacts to and placed in a CD4 or CD8 class. Log10-transformed breadth and depth values were compared by one-way ANOVA with Sidak's multiple comparisons tests. The clones in this table, taken by TCRdb from immuneACCESS, are in-frame only. Not every clone is retained; where verified, under half of the shortfall comes from an unresolved V gene, and the cause of the rest is unknown. The DNA gave D and trimming, while V, J and clone size come from that table. The sample records about 93,000 clones, 65% to 90% of which are singletons. The leading ten clones occupy 5% to 7.5% of the sample.

This specimen was peripheral blood, taken on day 0 of AZD1222 vaccination. The TCR comes from an adult in good health. In this chain, TRBV27 is recombined with TRBJ2-7; possibly the D gene is TRBD2, per 6 matching bases. The DNA is as follows: TGTGCCAGCAGTTTAGAGGAGGGCTACGAGCAGTACTTC. Translated, this is CASSLEEGYEQYF.